The 9 T cell receptor beta chains listed next were all sequenced from one sample in a study of blood T cell repertoires in COVID-19 (dated by TCRdb to the early 2020s). Library preparation used the immunoSEQ multiplex PCR assay. TCRdb obtained this table from immuneACCESS and retained in-frame rearrangements with V and J assigned. These tables miss some clones; where compared with another copy, unresolved V genes account for less than half of the shortfall, and the remainder is unexplained. The sample yields some 47,000 clones; 89% were counted once. Clones ranked in the top ten supply approximately 4.9% of the sample. Sequenced material: peripheral blood. All receptors derive from a man between 60 and 70 years old with active COVID-19.

This clone was picked up a small number of times. The V gene is TRBV5-4, the J gene TRBJ1-2; the D gene is possibly TRBD1 (5 bases). The CDR3 spans 14 residues. V was shortened by 4 bases and J by 4 bases, with 14 bases between the two germline ends. Per germline, CDR1 SGHNT and CDR2 YYREEE (reference sequence). CDR3 in amino acids: CASSRTSGGYGYTF. The CDR3 DNA is TGTGCCAGCAGCCGCACCTCGGGGGGCTATGGCTACACCTTC.

The V gene is TRBV29-1, the J gene TRBJ1-5, with TRBD1 as a possible D gene (6 bases). Germline V gene data show CDR1 as SQVTM and CDR2 as ANQGSEA. V was trimmed by 5 bases and J by 6 bases, leaving 23 bases between them. This CDR3 contains 16 residues. CDR3 in DNA: TGCAGCGTTCCCAGGGGACGGTTAAGTTTGGGTCAGCCCCAGCATTTT. This gives the protein CSVPRGRLSLGQPQHF.

The rearrangement uses TRBV21-1 and TRBJ2-4; the table's D call, TRBD1, was not checked against the DNA. TRBV21-1 is a pseudogene. The CDR3 is made up of 13 amino acids. This chain's CDR3 is CASSKEGKNIQYF. CDR3 DNA sequence: TGTGCCAGCAGCAAAGAGGGGAAAAACATTCAGTACTTC.

The chain employs TRBV7-3 and TRBJ2-3; TRBD2 agrees at 8 bases. Trimming at V came to 2 bases and at J to 2 bases, leaving 6 bases not matched to a gene. Germline V gives CDR1 SGHTA, CDR2 FQGTGA. The CDR3 spans 16 residues. CDR3 bases: TGTGCCAGCAGCTTATCTACGGGAGGGATCACAGATACGCAGTATTTT. This sequence encodes CASSLSTGGITDTQYF. Filled out from reference TRBV7-3 and TRBJ2-3, the complete variable domain reads GAGVSQTPSNKVTEKGKYVELRCDPISGHTALYWYRQSLGQGPEFLIYFQGTGAADDSGLPNDRFFAVRPEGSVSTLKIQRTERGDSAVYLCASSLSTGGITDTQYFGPGTRLTVL.

This rearrangement joins TRBV4-3 to TRBJ2-1; perhaps TRBD2 as D (6 bases). V was pared by 0 bases and J by 2 bases, with 11 bases between. The CDR3 spans 16 residues. Germline assignment: CDR1 LGHNA and CDR2 YSLEER. CDR3 protein: CASSQDGWGAYNEQFF. CDR3 nucleotides: TGCGCCAGCAGCCAAGATGGGTGGGGGGCCTACAATGAGCAGTTCTTC.

The J gene is TRBJ2-4, the V gene TRBV5-6; 7 nucleotides line up with TRBD2. The CDR3 contains 15 residues. From germline, CDR1 is SGHDT and CDR2 YYEEEE. V trimming: 2 bases; J trimming: 8 bases; junction bases outside the gene matches: 10. CDR3 bases: TGTGCCAGCAGCTTATACGGGGGGACGGCATACATTCAGTACTTC. It encodes CASSLYGGTAYIQYF.

This clone was detected once. This chain links TRBV5-1 with TRBJ2-1; 13 bases are shared with TRBD2. Trimming at V came to 4 bases and at J to 8 bases, leaving 9 bases not matched to a gene. This CDR3 comprises 16 residues. Germline values: CDR1 SGHRS, CDR2 YFSETQ. This chain's CDR3 is CASSLRTSGSEDEQFF. CDR3 in DNA: TGCGCCAGCAGCCTCAGGACTAGCGGGAGTGAAGATGAGCAGTTCTTC.

The chain couples TRBV24-1 to TRBJ2-3; perhaps TRBD2 as D (6 bases). This CDR3 region has 15 residues. Germline V gene data show CDR1 as KGHDR and CDR2 as SFDVKD. The germline V and J ends were trimmed by 5 bases and 2 bases, with 13 bases remaining between them. In nucleotides, the CDR3 is TGTGCCACCAGTGTGGGCGGGGCAGCCACAGATACGCAGTATTTT. It translates to CATSVGGAATDTQYF.

This chain joins TRBV5-1 and TRBJ2-7; 9 nucleotides align to TRBD1. Germline V gene lookup returns CDR1 SGHRS and CDR2 YFSETQ. The CDR3 loop spans 16 amino acids. Losses at the gene ends were 5 bases for V and 2 bases for J; bases not matched to a gene: 11. The CDR3 loop reads CASSNEYRGLAYEQYF. CDR3 in DNA: TGCGCCAGCAGTAACGAATACAGGGGGCTCGCCTACGAGCAGTACTTC.